This TCR beta chain was recovered during a study of blood T cell repertoires in COVID-19. The germline CDR1 and CDR2 sequences are SGHTA and FQGNSA. Trimming took off 3 bases at V and 1 base at J, with 10 bases between the two ends. The CDR3 loop spans 15 amino acids. Assay: immunoSEQ multiplex PCR; the TCRdb copy retains only in-frame clones and omits some. Of some 48,000 clones in the sample, 65% to 85% were seen once. The source is a human donor in a cohort sampled during active COVID-19. Sequencing input: peripheral blood. This rearrangement joins TRBV7-2 to TRBJ2-1; no clear D. The CDR3 DNA reads as TGTGCCAGCAGCTTCTATGGAGCATCCTACAATGAGCAGTTCTTC. The encoded protein is CASSFYGASYNEQFF.